This T cell receptor (beta chain) appears in the sequencing data of a study of cytomegalovirus exposure and HLA in healthy donors. General study points: A later analysis found common viral pathogens apparently linked to several of the most significant clusters. Later analysis associated a missense DCLRE1C variant with TCR beta V- and J-gene trimming.

About this clone itself: Its target is not known.

The PCR was carried out with 60 Vbeta primers and 13 Jbeta primers. This table comes from immunoSEQ multiplex PCR, and its TCRdb copy is limited to in-frame clones, with some not included. The top ten clones hold approximately 7% of a sample with 100,000 to 150,000 clones, just under 75% of them seen once. Per the germline V gene, CDR1 is SGHTA and CDR2 is FQGNSA. The CDR3 consists of 12 residues. V was clipped by 4 bases and J by 4 bases, with 6 bases between them. The sequencing input was PBMCs. This chain joins TRBV7-2 and TRBJ2-3; TRBD1 is a possible D gene (6 bases). The source is a middle-aged man in good health and CMV-seropositive. CDR3 in amino acids: CASSSGADTQYF. DNA of the CDR3: TGTGCCAGCAGCTCAGGGGCAGATACGCAGTATTTT.